What follows are 12 T cell receptor beta chains derived from one specimen sequenced in a study of OX40 agonist ivuxolimab in advanced cancers. Sequencing was performed with immunoSEQ multiplex PCR; in TCRdb, only in-frame clones are kept and a portion is missing. The table has tens of thousands of clones, roughly nine tenths seen once. Specimen: CD4+ or CD8+ T cells sorted from blood, collected in a trial of the OX40 agonist ivuxolimab. Receptor source: an adult with an advanced solid tumor such as melanoma, head and neck, liver or kidney cancer.

V is TRBV11-3 and J is TRBJ2-3; D possibly corresponds to TRBD2 (6 bases). V lost 4 bases and J 1 base, leaving 6 bases between the germline ends. CDR1 is SGHNT and CDR2 is YENEEA in the germline V gene. This CDR3 spans 13 amino acids. CDR3 nucleotides: TGTGCCAGCAGCTGGGGGGGCACAGATACGCAGTATTTT. It translates to CASSWGGTDTQYF.

This clone turned up a few times. The chain employs TRBV9 and TRBJ1-1, with 7 bases identical to TRBD1. The CDR3 consists of 15 residues. CDR1 SGDLS and CDR2 YYNGEE come from the germline V gene. V shed 4 bases and J 5 bases; nucleotides not matched to a gene: 11. CDR3: CASSPQTGAGTEAFF. CDR3 in DNA: TGTGCCAGCAGCCCTCAAACAGGGGCAGGAACTGAAGCTTTCTTT.

The chain uses TRBV28 and TRBJ2-2; 10 bases are shared with TRBD2. The CDR3 totals 16 residues. V shed 9 bases and J 8 bases; nucleotides not matched to a gene: 15. Germline V gene data show CDR1 as MDHEN and CDR2 as SYDVKM. CDR3 nucleotide sequence: TGTGCCAGTATACGGAGCGGGGGGGCCCTCGGAGGGGAGCTGTTTTTT. Translated, it gives CASIRSGGALGGELFF.

The chain has TRBV19 and TRBJ1-3; D not certain. Trimming removed 0 bases from V and 0 bases from J, with 9 bases in between. Germline lookup yields CDR1 LNHDA and CDR2 SQIVND (reference sequence). The CDR3 is 16 residues long. The CDR3 DNA reads as TGTGCCAGTAGTATAGATCCCGCGAGCTCTGGAAACACCATATATTTT. Its translation: CASSIDPASSGNTIYF.

CDR3 bases: TGTGCCAGCAGCAACCTAAATGTTGACACTGAAGCTTTCTTT. Amino acid sequence: CASSNLNVDTEAFF. The chain combines TRBV5-6 with TRBJ1-1; D is unclear. The CDR3 consists of 14 residues. V shed 4 bases and J shed 3 bases, with 13 bases lying between them. Germline V gene sequence: CDR1 SGHDT, CDR2 YYEEEE.

V and J are TRBV9 and TRBJ2-1, with D possibly being TRBD1 or TRBD2 (5 bases each). Per the germline V gene, CDR1 is SGDLS and CDR2 is YYNGEE. The V end lost 5 bases, the J end lost 3 bases, and 21 bases lay between the germline ends. There are 17 residues in the CDR3. CDR3 in amino acids: CASSPPHPRDDYNEQFF. CDR3 coding DNA: TGTGCCAGCAGTCCTCCACACCCCAGGGACGACTACAATGAGCAGTTCTTC.

The rearrangement uses TRBV2 and TRBJ2-7; D is possibly TRBD1 or TRBD2 (6 bases each). This CDR3 has 13 residues. The V gene's germline CDR1 is SNHLY and CDR2 FYNNEI. V shed 11 bases and J shed 2 bases, with 16 bases lying between them. Here the CDR3 reads CAFKGGGTYEQYF. CDR3 nucleotide sequence: TGTGCCTTTAAGGGGGGCGGGACCTACGAGCAGTACTTC.

The rearrangement links TRBV28 to TRBJ2-1; 12 bases fit TRBD2. CDR1 and CDR2 from the germline V gene are MDHEN and SYDVKM. V lost 4 bases and J lost 3; bases outside the gene matches: 4. The CDR3 sequence is 16 residues long. The CDR3 coding sequence is TGTGCCAGCAGTTCAACACTAGCGGGAGGCTACAATGAGCAGTTCTTC. It codes for CASSSTLAGGYNEQFF. The full variable domain, with the rest looked up from reference TRBV28 and TRBJ2-1, is DVKVTQSSRYLVKRTGEKVFLECVQDMDHENMFWYRQDPGLGLRLIYFSYDVKMKEKGDIPEGYSVSREKKERFSLILESASTNQTSMYLCASSSTLAGGYNEQFFGPGTRLTVL.

The V call is TRBV9, the J call TRBJ1-1, with 8 bases fitting TRBD1. The CDR3 sequence is 15 residues long. The junction had 9 bases not matched to a gene; V was cut back by 3 bases and J by 5 bases. CDR1 and CDR2 (germline): SGDLS, YYNGEE. The CDR3 loop is CASSASRGPGTEAFF. The DNA for the CDR3 is TGTGCCAGCAGCGCCTCCAGGGGGCCGGGGACTGAAGCTTTCTTT.

Only a few counts were recorded for this clone. The V call is TRBV30, the J call TRBJ1-5; 7 positions agree with TRBD1. Germline CDR1 is GTSNPN and CDR2 is SVGIG (reference sequence). V lost 2 bases to trimming and J lost 3 bases; unmatched junction nucleotides: 7. This CDR3 spans 15 amino acids. This chain's CDR3 is CAWSSWDSPNQPQHF. In DNA, the CDR3 is TGTGCCTGGAGTTCGTGGGACAGCCCCAATCAGCCCCAGCATTTT.

The J gene is TRBJ2-1, the V gene TRBV27, with a possible D match to TRBD2 (7 bases). Germline-derived CDR1 and CDR2 are MNHEY and SMNVEV (reference sequence). Trimming stripped 5 bases from V and 5 bases from J, with 19 bases between. The CDR3 runs 16 residues. In DNA, the CDR3 is TGTGCCAGCAGTGGGGGGGGCGGGGGTACGGACAATGAGCAGTTCTTC. Encoded protein: CASSGGGGGTDNEQFF.

The V and J genes are TRBV2 and TRBJ1-1; weak D call: TRBD1 (5 bases). Trimming took 6 bases from V and 0 from J, leaving 8 bases between them. The CDR3 extends over 13 amino acids. CDR1 and CDR2 from the germline V gene are SNHLY and FYNNEI. In nucleotides, the CDR3 is TGTGCCAGCAGGGGACCGATGAACACTGAAGCTTTCTTT. Translated: CASRGPMNTEAFF.